This T cell receptor beta chain was sequenced in a study of PD-L1 blockade in urothelial cancer. The wider study: Atezolizumab (1,200 mg intravenously every 3 weeks) began in about 2014 for patients. In terms of prior chemotherapy, patients had received 0 to 3 regimens.

This CDR3 region has 13 residues. The ends were cut back, 5 bases at V and 4 bases at J, with 11 bases in the middle. Germline CDR1 is SGHTA and CDR2 is FQGNSA. Method: immunoSEQ multiplex PCR; TCRdb's copy keeps in-frame clones and lacks some. The sample holds some 89,000 clones, around 85% seen once. Time point: pretreatment peripheral blood. Patient disease was locally advanced or metastatic urothelial carcinoma. V and J are TRBV7-2 and TRBJ1-2; tentative D call: TRBD1 (5 bases). The sample in question was PBMCs, obtained around atezolizumab (anti-PD-L1) treatment. This TCR came from a man between 60 and 70 years old with urothelial cancer. The CDR3 loop is CASSPGTIYGYTF. CDR3 bases: TGTGCCAGCAGCCCTGGGACTATCTATGGCTACACCTTC.